Sequencing of this TCR beta chain was carried out in a study of T cell repertoires in cytomegalovirus infection. The CDR3 has 14 residues. V lost 10 bases, J lost 0 bases, and 15 bases lay in between. TCRdb re-called the reads through MiXCR, storing one row per CDR3 protein. Here the sample spans roughly 700,000 distinct CDR3 sequences, about 30% being singletons. With respect to this clonotype: Its antigen is unknown.

The chain is built from TRBV12-3 or TRBV12-4 and TRBJ1-1; D not certain. The sequences come from cultured PBMCs, collected from culture after CMV antigen stimulation. This TCR was recovered from a human donor in good health (CMV status not recorded). Some clones in this sample may be carry-over from other donors' samples. The CDR3 reads CAIIPVQVNTEAFF. The CDR3 bases are TGTGCCATAATCCCCGTACAAGTGAACACTGAAGCTTTCTTT.